A single sample is the source of the 23 T cell receptor beta chains below, sequenced in a study of blood T cell repertoires in COVID-19. Data came from immunoSEQ multiplex PCR; TCRdb stores just in-frame clones and leaves some out. This table has under 200,000 clones, 70% to 90% appearing once. Specimen: peripheral blood. The origin of the receptors is a man aged 60 to 75 with active or convalescent COVID-19.

This clone was picked up a small number of times. The genes are TRBV12-3 or TRBV12-4 and TRBJ1-4; D gene ambiguous. This CDR3 has 12 amino acids. Trimming left V 8 bases short and J 2 bases short, with 6 bases between. This CDR3 reads CASRGTNEKLFF. In nucleotides, the CDR3 is TGTGCCAGCCGAGGGACTAATGAAAAACTGTTTTTT.

The sample holds one count of this clone. The chain combines TRBV11-2 with TRBJ2-1; 10 positions agree with TRBD1. There are 15 residues in the CDR3. Germline CDR1 is SGHAT and CDR2 is FQNNGV. The ends lost 0 bases at V and 8 bases at J; junction bases unmatched: 4. The CDR3: CASSLDPTGGHEQFF. CDR3 in DNA: TGTGCCAGCAGCTTAGATCCGACAGGGGGCCATGAGCAGTTCTTC.

The CDR3 here is CASSQETSGYNEQFF. The CDR3 DNA sequence: TGTGCCAGCAGCCAAGAAACTAGCGGATACAATGAGCAGTTCTTC. This rearrangement joins TRBV4-2 to TRBJ2-1; the match to TRBD2 covers 8 bases. In germline, CDR1 is LGHNA, CDR2 YNFKEQ. The CDR3 length is 15 residues. V lost 0 bases to trimming and J lost 4 bases; unmatched junction nucleotides: 2.

V and J are TRBV10-3 and TRBJ2-6; D is undetermined. This CDR3 comprises 15 residues. Trimming took 0 bases from V and 2 from J, leaving 5 bases between them. Germline-derived CDR1 and CDR2 are ENHRY and SYGVKD. CDR3 bases: TGTGCCATCAGTGAGTCGGCAGCTGGGGCCAACGTCCTGACTTTC. Encoded protein: CAISESAAGANVLTF.

Note on this clone: A much larger clone sits a single nucleotide away, making a read error possible. V and J are TRBV7-7 and TRBJ1-1; D gene uncertain. This CDR3 has 13 residues. The V and J ends lost 1 base and 1 base respectively, with 4 bases between them. CDR1 SSHAT and CDR2 FNYEAQ come from the germline V gene (reference sequence). The chain's CDR3 is CASSLGQNTEAFF. In nucleotides, the CDR3 is TGTGCCAGCAGCTTAGGACAGAACACTGAAGCTTTCTTT.

This clone has only a few counts. The chain joins TRBV12-3 or TRBV12-4 to TRBJ1-2; 7 bases are a match to TRBD1. V dropped 4 bases and J dropped 8; count of bases not matched to a gene: 7. The CDR3 is 13 residues long. The CDR3 protein is CASSYARGVGYTF. CDR3 sequence (DNA): TGTGCCAGCAGTTACGCCAGGGGGGTGGGCTACACCTTC.

The chain combines TRBV5-1 with TRBJ2-3, with D hard to call. The CDR3 has 16 residues. Germline CDR1 SGHRS, CDR2 YFSETQ. The V end lost 4 bases, the J end lost 0 bases, and 15 bases lay between the germline ends. The DNA of the CDR3 is TGCGCCAGCAGCCTCGGAGATATGTTCAGCACAGATACGCAGTATTTT. It translates to CASSLGDMFSTDTQYF.

The chain has TRBV7-3 and TRBJ2-4; 7 bases are a match to TRBD1. The CDR3 loop spans 14 amino acids. V was clipped by 5 bases and J by 6 bases; unmatched bases: 7. Looked up from germline, CDR1 is SGHTA and CDR2 is FQGTGA. DNA of the CDR3: TGTGCCAGCAGCCCTCAAGGGGGCGGAAACATTCAGTACTTC. This codes for CASSPQGGGNIQYF.

The chain uses TRBV4-1 and TRBJ1-1, with D hard to call. This CDR3 contains 14 residues. Deletions cut 0 bases from V and 6 bases from J, with 11 bases between. Germline CDR1 reads MGHRA; CDR2 reads YSYEKL. CDR3 DNA: TGCGCCAGCAGCCAAGATTTGGGCCGTGCTGAAGCTTTCTTT. Protein product: CASSQDLGRAEAFF.

The chain has TRBV5-1 and TRBJ1-2, with TRBD1 identical over 7 bases. In germline, CDR1 is SGHRS, CDR2 YFSETQ. V dropped 4 bases and J dropped 4; count of bases not matched to a gene: 10. The CDR3 spans 15 residues. The CDR3 nucleotides read TGCGCCAGCAGCACAGACAGGGATTCGTCCTATGGCTACACCTTC. Protein sequence: CASSTDRDSSYGYTF.

A single count supports this clone. The chain recombines TRBV5-1 with TRBJ2-5, with TRBD1 matching over 10 bases. This CDR3 contains 15 residues. Germline CDR1 SGHRS, CDR2 YFSETQ. V trimming: 4 bases; J trimming: 3 bases; junction bases outside the gene matches: 6. CDR3 DNA sequence: TGCGCCAGCAGCGCTACCGGGACAGGGGAAGAGACCCAGTACTTC. It encodes CASSATGTGEETQYF.

This clone was counted a single time. The chain uses TRBV3-1 (or the pseudogene TRBV3-2) and TRBJ1-6; tentatively, D is TRBD1 (5 bases). V lost 1 base and J 10 bases, leaving 11 bases between the germline ends. Germline V gene sequence: CDR1 LGHDT, CDR2 YNNKEL (reference sequence). The CDR3 runs to 14 residues. CDR3 amino acids: CASSQGSGDSPLHF. CDR3 nucleotide sequence: TGTGCCAGCAGCCAAGGGTCGGGGGACTCACCCCTCCACTTT.

The CDR3 sequence: CASSENFEFEQYF. The CDR3 bases are TGTGCCAGCAGTGAAAACTTTGAGTTCGAGCAGTACTTC. This chain uses TRBV6-1 with TRBJ2-7; no definite D call. Germline assignment: CDR1 MNHNS and CDR2 SASEGT. CDR3 size: 13 residues. V lost 2 bases, J lost 6 bases, and 11 bases lay in between.

V and J are TRBV15 and TRBJ2-5, with a tentative D call TRBD1 (5 bases). CDR1 LNHNV and CDR2 YYDKDF come from the germline V gene (reference sequence). The CDR3 loop spans 14 amino acids. V lost 0 bases and J 2 bases, leaving 7 bases between the germline ends. CDR3 DNA: TGTGCCACCAGCAGAGACAGGGCACAAGAGACCCAGTACTTC. Amino acid sequence: CATSRDRAQETQYF.

The J gene is TRBJ2-2, the V gene TRBV4-1; no definite D call. V was shortened by 0 bases and J by 0 bases, with 11 bases between the two germline ends. This CDR3 region has 17 residues. CDR1 and CDR2 (germline): MGHRA, YSYEKL. DNA of the CDR3: TGCGCCAGCAGCCAAGATGCGAGGCAGACGAACACCGGGGAGCTGTTTTTT. The encoded protein is CASSQDARQTNTGELFF.

This clone was found a few times. The chain joins TRBV18 to TRBJ2-1; 7 bases are a match to TRBD2. V was pared by 5 bases and J by 8 bases, with 6 bases of the junction left unmatched. The CDR3 is made up of 13 amino acids. CDR1 and CDR2 from the germline V gene are KGHSH and LQKENI. Here the CDR3 DNA reads TGTGCCAGCTCAAGGGACGGGGGGTATGAGCAGTTCTTC. This codes for CASSRDGGYEQFF.

For the CDR3, the DNA is TGTGCCAGCAGGGGACAGGGCTTAATTAATTCACCCCTCCACTTT. Protein product: CASRGQGLINSPLHF. The chain joins TRBV6-5 to TRBJ1-6; 9 positions agree with TRBD1. Germline loops: CDR1 MNHEY, CDR2 SVGAGI. This CDR3 is 15 amino acids long. The V gene end was trimmed by 6 bases and the J gene end by 6 bases; junction bases not matched to a gene: 6.

The genes are TRBV6-5 and TRBJ1-1; D perhaps matches TRBD1 (6 bases). CDR1 is MNHEY and CDR2 is SVGAGI in the germline V gene. The CDR3 has 15 residues. Between the trimmed V and J ends, which lost 5 bases and 1 base, there was a span of 14 bases. CDR3 residues: CASSPRGGGNTEAFF. CDR3 nucleotide sequence: TGTGCCAGCAGTCCCCGGGGAGGGGGGAACACTGAAGCTTTCTTT.

The chain uses TRBV7-9 and TRBJ1-2, with 7 bases matching TRBD1. This CDR3 has 13 amino acids. V lost 1 base to trimming and J lost 6 bases; unmatched junction nucleotides: 2. Germline CDR1 reads SEHNR; CDR2 reads FQNEAQ (reference sequence). CDR3: CASSLEGGHGYTF. The DNA for the CDR3 is TGTGCCAGCAGCTTAGAAGGGGGCCATGGCTACACCTTC.

The rearrangement joins TRBV3-1 (or the pseudogene TRBV3-2) to TRBJ2-7; TRBD2 aligns across 13 bases. Looked up from germline, CDR1 is LGHDT and CDR2 is YNNKEL (reference sequence). The CDR3 length is 16 residues. Unmatched junction bases numbered 4, after V lost 1 base and J lost 4 bases. The CDR3, as DNA: TGTGCCAGCAGCCAAGGACTAGCGGGGGGAAGTTACGAGCAGTACTTC. This codes for CASSQGLAGGSYEQYF.

This clone turned up a few times. CDR3 in amino acids: CASSPLYGQGRTEAFF. The CDR3 nucleotides read TGTGCCAGCAGCCCCCTATATGGACAGGGGAGAACTGAAGCTTTCTTT. This sequence joins TRBV14 and TRBJ1-1; 9 bases match TRBD1. Looked up from germline, CDR1 is SGHDN and CDR2 is FVKESK. The ends lost 4 bases at V and 5 bases at J; junction bases unmatched: 11. The CDR3 runs to 16 residues. The full variable domain, rest sourced from reference TRBV14 and TRBJ1-1, is EAGVTQFPSHSVIEKGQTVTLRCDPISGHDNLYWYRRVMGKEIKFLLHFVKESKQDESGMPNNRFLAERTGGTYSTLKVQPAELEDSGVYFCASSPLYGQGRTEAFFGQGTRLTVV.

This chain connects TRBV19 to TRBJ1-3; D gene unclear. This CDR3 is built from 16 residues. Germline CDR1 is LNHDA and CDR2 is SQIVND (reference sequence). The germline V and J ends were trimmed by 5 bases and 0 bases, with 14 bases remaining between them. The CDR3 sequence: CASSFARLNSGNTIYF. The CDR3 DNA reads as TGTGCCAGTAGTTTTGCGCGGCTTAACTCTGGAAACACCATATATTTT.

This chain connects TRBV2 to TRBJ1-6, with D perhaps TRBD1 (5 bases). CDR3 length: 15 residues. V dropped 4 bases and J dropped 5 bases, with 12 bases sitting between them. Germline V lookup: CDR1 SNHLY, CDR2 FYNNEI. The CDR3, as DNA: TGTGCCAGCAGTGGGGGCAGGGCAGATAATTCACCCCTCCACTTT. This codes for CASSGGRADNSPLHF.